This TCR beta chain was observed in a study of response to subunit inactivated influenza vaccine. Study results and caveats: Authors suggested that a seasonal influenza vaccination recruits few new T cells each time.

Trimming stripped 0 bases from V and 1 base from J, with 10 bases between. The germline CDR1 and CDR2 sequences are LGHNA and YNFKEQ. The CDR3 length is 16 residues. Using its own MiXCR run on the RT-PCR reads, TCRdb lists one record per CDR3 protein. Among around 520,000 distinct CDR3 sequences listed, 25% were seen once. This clonotype was detected only a few times. The antigen is not known. The origin of this receptor is a man aged 50-60 years who received an inactivated influenza vaccine. V usage is TRBV4-2 and J usage is TRBJ2-4; D uncertain. The material was CD4+ T cells sorted from PBMCs, obtained around 5 days after vaccination. CDR3 region: CASSQETPAAKNIQYF. CDR3 in DNA: TGTGCCAGCAGCCAAGAGACCCCCGCGGCCAAAAACATTCAGTACTTC.